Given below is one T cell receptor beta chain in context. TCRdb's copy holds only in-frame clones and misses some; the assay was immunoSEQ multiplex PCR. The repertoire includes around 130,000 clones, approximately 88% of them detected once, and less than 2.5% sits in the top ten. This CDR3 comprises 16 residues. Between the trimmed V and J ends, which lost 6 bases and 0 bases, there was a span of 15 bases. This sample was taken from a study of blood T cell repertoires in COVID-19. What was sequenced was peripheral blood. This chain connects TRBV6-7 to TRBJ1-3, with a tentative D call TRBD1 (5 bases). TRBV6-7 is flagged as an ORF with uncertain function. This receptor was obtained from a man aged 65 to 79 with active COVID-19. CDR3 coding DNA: TGTGCCAGCAGCGGTAGACAGTCTTCCTCTGGAAACACCATATATTTT. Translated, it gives CASSGRQSSSGNTIYF.